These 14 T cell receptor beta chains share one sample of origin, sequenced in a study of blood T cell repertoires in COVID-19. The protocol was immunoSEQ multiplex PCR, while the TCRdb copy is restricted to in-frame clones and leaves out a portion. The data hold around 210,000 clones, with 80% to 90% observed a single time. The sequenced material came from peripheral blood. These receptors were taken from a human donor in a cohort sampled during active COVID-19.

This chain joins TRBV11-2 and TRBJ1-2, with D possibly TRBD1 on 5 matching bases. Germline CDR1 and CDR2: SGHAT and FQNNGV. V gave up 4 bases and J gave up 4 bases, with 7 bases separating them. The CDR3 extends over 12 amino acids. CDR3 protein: CASSSGFYGYTF. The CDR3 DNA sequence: TGTGCCAGCAGCTCAGGGTTCTATGGCTACACCTTC.

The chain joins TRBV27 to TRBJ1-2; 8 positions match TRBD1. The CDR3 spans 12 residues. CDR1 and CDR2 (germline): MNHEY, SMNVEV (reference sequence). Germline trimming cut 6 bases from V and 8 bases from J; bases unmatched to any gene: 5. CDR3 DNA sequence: TGTGCCAGCAGGACAGGGGTTGAGGGCTACACCTTC. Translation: CASRTGVEGYTF.

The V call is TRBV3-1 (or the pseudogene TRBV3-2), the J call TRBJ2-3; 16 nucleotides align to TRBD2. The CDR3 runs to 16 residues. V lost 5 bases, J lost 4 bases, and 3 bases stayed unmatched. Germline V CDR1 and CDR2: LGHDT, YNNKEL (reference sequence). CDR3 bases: TGTGCCAGCAGCTTGGGACTAGCGGGGGGGCCAGATACGCAGTATTTT. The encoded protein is CASSLGLAGGPDTQYF.

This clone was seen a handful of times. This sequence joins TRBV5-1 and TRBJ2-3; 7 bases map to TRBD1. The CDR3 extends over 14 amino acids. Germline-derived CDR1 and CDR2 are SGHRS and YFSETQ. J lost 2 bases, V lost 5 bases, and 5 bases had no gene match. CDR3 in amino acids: CASRTGPTTDTQYF. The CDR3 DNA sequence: TGCGCCAGCAGGACAGGGCCAACCACAGATACGCAGTATTTT.

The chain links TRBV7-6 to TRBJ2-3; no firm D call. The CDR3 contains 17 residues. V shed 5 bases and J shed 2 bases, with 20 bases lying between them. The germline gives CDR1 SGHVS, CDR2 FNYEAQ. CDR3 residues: CASSLSGWRSFTDTQYF. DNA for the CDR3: TGTGCCAGCAGCCTCTCCGGCTGGCGGTCCTTCACAGATACGCAGTATTTT.

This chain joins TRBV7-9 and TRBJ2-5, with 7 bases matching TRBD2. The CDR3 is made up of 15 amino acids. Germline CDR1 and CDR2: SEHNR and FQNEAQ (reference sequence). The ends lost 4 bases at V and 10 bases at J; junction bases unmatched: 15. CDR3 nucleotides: TGTGCCAGCAGCTACCCGGGGCGGGAGCTTTGGGGCCAGTACTTC. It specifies CASSYPGRELWGQYF.

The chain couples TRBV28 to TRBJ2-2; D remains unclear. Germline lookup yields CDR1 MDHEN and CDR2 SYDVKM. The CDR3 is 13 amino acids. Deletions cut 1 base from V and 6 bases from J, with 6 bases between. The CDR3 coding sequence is TGTGCCAGCAGTTTATCCATAGCCGGGGAGCTGTTTTTT. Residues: CASSLSIAGELFF.

The CDR3 spells CSVEGTGPAHYGYTF. As DNA, the CDR3 is TGCAGCGTTGAAGGAACAGGCCCGGCCCACTATGGCTACACCTTC. This chain joins TRBV29-1 and TRBJ1-2, with a possible D match to TRBD1 (5 bases). Germline V gene sequence: CDR1 SQVTM, CDR2 ANQGSEA. The V and J ends lost 1 base and 3 bases respectively, with 15 bases between them. This CDR3 is built from 15 residues.

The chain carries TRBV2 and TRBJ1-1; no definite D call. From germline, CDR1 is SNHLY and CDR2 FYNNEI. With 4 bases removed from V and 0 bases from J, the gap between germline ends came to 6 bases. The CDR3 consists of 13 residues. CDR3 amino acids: CASSGEMNTEAFF. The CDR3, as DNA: TGTGCCAGCAGTGGGGAGATGAACACTGAAGCTTTCTTT.

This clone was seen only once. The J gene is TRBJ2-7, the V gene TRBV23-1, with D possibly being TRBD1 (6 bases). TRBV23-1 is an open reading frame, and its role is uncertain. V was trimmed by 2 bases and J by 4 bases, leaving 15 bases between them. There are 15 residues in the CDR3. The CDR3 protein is CASSQNPDSPYEQYF. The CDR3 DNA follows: TGCGCCAGCAGTCAAAATCCGGACAGTCCTTACGAGCAGTACTTC.

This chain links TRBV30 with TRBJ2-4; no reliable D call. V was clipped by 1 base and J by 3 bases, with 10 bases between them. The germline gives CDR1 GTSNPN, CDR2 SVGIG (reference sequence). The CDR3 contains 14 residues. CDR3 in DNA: TGTGCCTGGAGTGACGCGGCGGACAAAAACATTCAGTACTTC. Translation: CAWSDAADKNIQYF.

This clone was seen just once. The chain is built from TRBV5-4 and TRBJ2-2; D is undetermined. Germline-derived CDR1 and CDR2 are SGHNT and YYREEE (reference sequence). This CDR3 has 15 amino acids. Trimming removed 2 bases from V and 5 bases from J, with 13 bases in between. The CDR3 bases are TGTGCCAGCAGCTTTTTTGGTAGCCTGACCGGGGAGCTGTTTTTT. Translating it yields CASSFFGSLTGELFF.

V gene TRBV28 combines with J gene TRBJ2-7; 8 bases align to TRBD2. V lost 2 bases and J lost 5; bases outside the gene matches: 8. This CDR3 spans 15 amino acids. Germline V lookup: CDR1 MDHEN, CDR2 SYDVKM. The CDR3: CASSLKTSARDEQYF. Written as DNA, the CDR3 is TGTGCCAGCAGTTTAAAGACTAGCGCTCGGGACGAGCAGTACTTC.

Here the CDR3 DNA reads TGTGCCAGCTCACCGGGCCGCGGGGAGACCCAGTACTTC. Translation: CASSPGRGETQYF. J is TRBJ2-5 and V is TRBV18, with D perhaps matching TRBD2 (5 bases). Germline CDR1 reads KGHSH; CDR2 reads LQKENI. The CDR3 runs to 13 residues. The V gene lost 3 bases and the J gene lost 5 bases, with 10 bases spanning the gap.